These T cell receptor beta chains were read from a single sample in a study of blood T cell repertoires in COVID-19. Some clones are missing from TCRdb's copy, which holds only in-frame ones; the method was immunoSEQ multiplex PCR. The sample lists approximately 300,000 clones; roughly 85% were seen once. The sample taken for sequencing was PBMCs or T cells enriched from blood (not recorded which). The receptors originated from a young woman who had been exposed to COVID-19. The CDR3 runs from the conserved cysteine through the conserved F or W. The D gene is left open where the match is weak. Where a row states a size, it is once, few, many or the class of an expanded clone; other rows omit it.

abundance: -; d_gene: TRBD1; j_gene: TRBJ1-2; v_gene: TRBV19; CDR3aa: CASRETGGQGAYGYTF; CDR3nt: TGTGCCAGTAGAGAGACCGGCGGACAGGGGGCGTATGGCTACACCTTC
abundance: -; d_gene: -; j_gene: TRBJ1-3; v_gene: TRBV7-9; CDR3aa: CASSLAGQPGNTIYF; CDR3nt: TGTGCCAGCAGCTTAGCGGGACAACCTGGAAACACCATATATTTT
abundance: -; d_gene: -; j_gene: TRBJ2-1; v_gene: TRBV27; CDR3aa: CASSLSLQLNEQFF; CDR3nt: TGTGCCAGCAGTTTATCGTTACAGCTCAATGAGCAGTTCTTC
abundance: -; d_gene: TRBD1; j_gene: TRBJ1-2; v_gene: TRBV6-5; CDR3aa: CASRQPGQGSGYTF; CDR3nt: TGTGCCAGCAGGCAACCGGGACAGGGGTCCGGCTACACCTTC
abundance: once; d_gene: TRBD1; j_gene: TRBJ1-2; v_gene: TRBV5-1; CDR3aa: CASSLAPGQGNYGYTF; CDR3nt: TGCGCCAGCAGCTTGGCTCCAGGACAGGGGAACTATGGCTACACCTTC
abundance: -; d_gene: TRBD1; j_gene: TRBJ1-2; v_gene: TRBV4-1; CDR3aa: CASSQGDRAPYGYTF; CDR3nt: TGCGCCAGCAGTCAAGGGGACAGAGCACCCTATGGCTACACCTTC
abundance: -; d_gene: -; j_gene: TRBJ1-1; v_gene: TRBV7-2; CDR3aa: CASSFTNTEAFF; CDR3nt: TGTGCCAGCAGCTTCACTAACACTGAAGCTTTCTTT
abundance: once; d_gene: -; j_gene: TRBJ1-3; v_gene: TRBV4-2; CDR3aa: CASSQVRDSSGNTIYF; CDR3nt: TGTGCCAGCAGCCAAGTACGGGATAGCTCTGGAAACACCATATATTTT
abundance: -; d_gene: -; j_gene: TRBJ2-7; v_gene: TRBV28; CDR3aa: CASSLAGKVYEQYF; CDR3nt: TGTGCCAGCAGTTTGGCCGGGAAGGTCTACGAGCAGTACTTC
abundance: -; d_gene: -; j_gene: TRBJ1-2; v_gene: TRBV6-5; CDR3aa: CASTNRGGSGYTF; CDR3nt: TGTGCCAGCACCAACCGAGGGGGATCGGGCTACACCTTC
abundance: -; d_gene: TRBD2; j_gene: TRBJ2-5; v_gene: TRBV11-2; CDR3aa: CASSLVIAGRETQYF; CDR3nt: TGTGCCAGCAGCTTAGTTATAGCGGGGCGGGAGACCCAGTACTTC